A selection of T cell receptor beta chains follows, all from one sample in a study of shared clonotypes between healthy human individuals. TCRdb's table, derived via immunoSEQ multiplex PCR, lists solely in-frame clones and lacks some. The data hold around 180,000 clones, with just under 95% observed a single time. Sequenced: naive CD4+ T cells sorted from blood. These receptors all come from a woman aged 25 to 39 in good health. The CDR3 runs from the conserved cysteine through the conserved F or W. A D gene is named only where the DNA matches it firmly.

TRBJ1-2 | . | TRBV30 | CASEPPGIYYGYTF
TRBJ1-1 | . | TRBV28 | CASSLEHPLEAFF
TRBJ2-3 | . | TRBV9 | CASSVGVGTQYF
TRBJ2-7 | . | TRBV28 | CASSFGRSEQYF
TRBJ2-7 | TRBD2 | TRBV5-6 | CASSLTTSGMSYEQYF
TRBJ2-7 | . | TRBV10-2 | CASRKNSHEQYF
TRBJ1-3 | . | TRBV7-9 | CASSLTGPYSGNTIYF
TRBJ2-7 | . | TRBV28 | CASSPSLSTTSYEQYF
TRBJ1-5 | . | TRBV6-1 | CASSDQPGHEGNQPQHF
TRBJ1-5 | TRBD1 | TRBV28 | CASSFPGGSNQPQHF
TRBJ2-2 | . | TRBV7-9 | CASSLEPNTGELFF
TRBJ1-5 | TRBD1 | TRBV19 | CASSGTGGPQPQHF
TRBJ1-5 | . | TRBV18 | CASSPTDNQPQHF